One TCR beta chain is described in this entry. Its antigen is still unknown. Profiled with immunoSEQ multiplex PCR; TCRdb holds only in-frame clones, not every one. Found here are over 55,000 clones, approximately 80% of them singletons; the top ten hold roughly 0.4%. These data originate in a study of graft-versus-host responses after intestinal transplantation. Overall study context: All recipients got anti-thymocyte globulin induction, then tacrolimus and steroids for approximately 3 years. General study points: Association was observed between peak circulating GvH clone levels and early post-transplant HvG declines. Recipient-marrow GvH clones were detected, some having first appeared in ileum or blood. Graft-donor T cell macrochimerism in patients accompanied high graft-versus-host to host-versus-graft clonal ratios in allografts.

V was clipped by 0 bases and J by 7 bases, with 12 bases between them. Germline CDR1 reads SQVTM; CDR2 reads ANQGSEA. This CDR3 region has 13 residues. The sequencing here drew on unstimulated CD4+ T cells sorted from spleen or lymph node cells, taken before transplant. The V call is TRBV29-1, the J call TRBJ1-1; no definite D call. The TCR comes from a human donor who was the organ donor for an intestinal transplant. The CDR3 DNA sequence: TGCAGCGTTGAAGAGGGCATTAAATTTGAAGCTTTCTTT. This encodes CSVEEGIKFEAFF.